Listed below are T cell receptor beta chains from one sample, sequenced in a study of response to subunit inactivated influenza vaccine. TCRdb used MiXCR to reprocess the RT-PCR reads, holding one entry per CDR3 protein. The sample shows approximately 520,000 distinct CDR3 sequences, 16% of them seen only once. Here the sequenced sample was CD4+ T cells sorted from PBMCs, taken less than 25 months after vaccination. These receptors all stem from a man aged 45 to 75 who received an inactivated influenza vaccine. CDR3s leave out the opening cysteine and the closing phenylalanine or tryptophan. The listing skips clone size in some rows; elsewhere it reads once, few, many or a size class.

ASSLVGANVLT,TRBV5-1,-
ASSQLIRGTASYEQY,TRBV4-3,few
ASSSDYGQPYNEQF,TRBV6-2/TRBV6-3,many
ASSLDLFLRGGQVTDTQY,TRBV11-2,few
ASSLEPAGGADTQY,TRBV7-2,-
ASSYRDRGSNEQF,TRBV6-5,-
ASSEANRATMNTEAF,TRBV2,once
ASSISGGPDTQY,TRBV6-1,-
ASSEQGGALDGELF,TRBV4-2,-
ASSEGAGIMNTEAF,TRBV11-2,-
ASSHGTGFDTQY,TRBV6-2/TRBV6-3,-
ASSPQGQTKETQY,TRBV7-2,few
ASSLGAGGINTGELF,TRBV28,few
ASSARSTQYTGELF,TRBV9,few
ASSQGGEATSTDTQY,TRBV4-2,few
ASSLSPASGRSDEQF,TRBV5-5,many
ASIEFGGGNYEQY,TRBV6-1,once
ASSPQGVGARYEQY,TRBV4-1,-
ASGLKLAGLFTDTQY,TRBV7-9,-
SASLAGEWNEQF,TRBV20-1,-
ASSLAAGDQPQH,TRBV7-2,-
ASSLASARTEAF,TRBV11-2,many
ASSPGTVGEKLF,TRBV7-2,few